Below, one T cell receptor (beta chain) is given with its context. These data belong to a study of blood T cell repertoires in COVID-19. About the study: Samples taken during acute and convalescent COVID-19 were collected in the United States, Italy and Spain.

With V trimmed by 6 bases and J by 2 bases, 1 base remained unmatched. CDR1 and CDR2 (germline): MGHDK, SYGVNS. This CDR3 spans 15 amino acids. Authors' analysis steps: The assay estimated nucleated cells by amplifying reference gene primers. The method was immunoSEQ multiplex PCR; TCRdb's version includes in-frame clones alone and lacks a portion of them. That table supplies the V and J calls and clone size; D and trimming were determined from the DNA. This sample has fewer than 200,000 clones, with more than 75% found just once. Sequencing used peripheral blood. The chain has TRBV25-1 and TRBJ2-1, with 13 bases identical to TRBD2. This clonotype was sampled from a man aged 35 to 55 with active or convalescent COVID-19. The CDR3 DNA is TGTGCCAGCAGACTAGCGGGAGGGCCCTACAATGAGCAGTTCTTC. Protein product: CASRLAGGPYNEQFF.